Shown below are 10 T cell receptor beta chains from a single sample sequenced in a study of monozygotic twins with inflammatory bowel disease (dated by TCRdb to about 2019). Libraries were prepared through 5' RACE. Sequencing took place on an Illumina HiSeq 2500. Following TCRdb reprocessing, every CDR3 protein sequence forms one entry, and DNA is not provided. The sample's records list around 410,000 distinct CDR3 sequences. Roughly 2.5% of the sample lies in the top ten. The sequenced sample was blood. These receptors all stem from a human donor with ulcerative colitis or Crohn's disease, or a healthy co-twin of an affected twin (not recorded which).

The chain recombines TRBV27 with TRBJ2-7; TCRdb returns TRBD1, unconfirmable since there is no DNA. The germline V gene has CDR1 MNHEY and CDR2 SMNVEV (reference sequence). There are 14 residues in the CDR3. The CDR3 reads CASRGAQGGYEQYF.

The J gene is TRBJ2-7, the V gene TRBV6-5; the D gene TCRdb calls, TRBD1, cannot be checked with no DNA. The CDR3 loop spans 14 amino acids. In germline, CDR1 is MNHEY, CDR2 SVGAGI. The chain's CDR3 is CASSYKVGTYEQYF.

V gene TRBV3-1 combines with J gene TRBJ1-2; the D call from TCRdb, TRBD1, cannot be confirmed without DNA. CDR1 and CDR2 from the germline V gene are LGHDT and YNNKEL (reference sequence). This CDR3 is built from 14 residues. This CDR3 reads CASSPFGTVYGYTF.

V usage is TRBV20-1 and J usage is TRBJ2-7. CDR3 length: 12 amino acids. Germline values: CDR1 DFQATT, CDR2 SNEGSKA (reference sequence). The CDR3 sequence is CSAKGDLYEQYF.

The V and J genes are TRBV4-3 and TRBJ1-1. The CDR3 extends over 15 amino acids. Germline CDR1 LGHNA, CDR2 YSLEER. The CDR3 loop reads CASSQTQGRSTEAFF.

The chain has TRBV30 and TRBJ2-5; without DNA, the TCRdb call of TRBD1 cannot be checked. Germline values: CDR1 GTSNPN, CDR2 SVGIG (reference sequence). The CDR3 sequence is 15 residues long. The chain's CDR3 is CAWSRPPGPQETQYF.

This rearrangement joins TRBV19 to TRBJ1-5. Germline CDR1 reads LNHDA; CDR2 reads SQIVND (reference sequence). The CDR3 has 14 residues. The CDR3 loop is CASSIVAANQPQHF.

The chain links TRBV4-2 to TRBJ2-4. The germline gives CDR1 LGHNA, CDR2 YNFKEQ. The CDR3 length is 16 residues. The CDR3 protein is CASSQDLVGAKNIQYF.

The gene calls are TRBV27 and TRBJ1-2; TCRdb's assignment of TRBD1 cannot be checked, as there is no DNA. Germline V gene data show CDR1 as MNHEY and CDR2 as SMNVEV (reference sequence). The CDR3 sequence is 15 residues long. The CDR3 loop is CASRRTGIIHYGYTF.

This sequence joins TRBV5-1 and TRBJ1-2; TCRdb gives TRBD1 as the D gene, but with no DNA this cannot be confirmed. Germline CDR1 reads SGHRS; CDR2 reads YFSETQ. The CDR3 loop spans 16 amino acids. Here the CDR3 reads CASSLGTGIWDYGYTF.